This T cell receptor beta chain originates from a study of blood T cell repertoires in COVID-19. Study at large: Samples came from the United States, Italy and Spain, spanning acute and convalescent COVID-19. The cDNA or gDNA used as material had been derived from T cells, B-cell-depleted T cells, or PBMCs.

As originally analysed: Counts of nucleated cells, estimated from reference gene primer amplification, were obtained. Produced via immunoSEQ multiplex PCR; TCRdb's table is partial and in-frame only. From that table come the V and J calls and clone size; the DNA was used to work out D and trimming. The sample has 65,000 to 70,000 clones, 82% seen once. CDR3 length: 15 amino acids. V was clipped by 6 bases and J by 0 bases; unmatched bases: 4. Germline V lookup: CDR1 MNHEY, CDR2 SVGAGI. The source of this sequence is a man older than 75 with active COVID-19. Material for sequencing was peripheral blood. The rearrangement links TRBV6-5 to TRBJ1-4; 7 nucleotides agree with TRBD1. The CDR3 DNA follows: TGTGCCAGCAGGCCCACAGGGGCAACTAATGAAAAACTGTTTTTT. It yields the protein CASRPTGATNEKLFF.